This T cell receptor beta chain was documented in a study of T cell changes during pregnancy in multiple sclerosis. Sequenced by immunoSEQ multiplex PCR; TCRdb stores in-frame clones only, minus some. The sample lists about 19,000 clones, 88% occurring once. V lost 4 bases to trimming and J lost 2 bases; unmatched junction nucleotides: 10. CDR3 length equals 17 residues. Germline CDR1 is SGHRS and CDR2 is YFSETQ. The source of this sequence is a female donor in good health, enrolled as a control in a pregnancy study. Sequencing used CD8+ T cells from peripheral blood mononuclear cells, obtained after pregnancy. The chain joins TRBV5-1 to TRBJ2-3, with 10 bases fitting TRBD2. The CDR3 protein is CASSLIGLADSTDTQYF. The DNA of the CDR3 is TGCGCCAGCAGCCTGATCGGACTAGCGGATTCCACAGATACGCAGTATTTT.